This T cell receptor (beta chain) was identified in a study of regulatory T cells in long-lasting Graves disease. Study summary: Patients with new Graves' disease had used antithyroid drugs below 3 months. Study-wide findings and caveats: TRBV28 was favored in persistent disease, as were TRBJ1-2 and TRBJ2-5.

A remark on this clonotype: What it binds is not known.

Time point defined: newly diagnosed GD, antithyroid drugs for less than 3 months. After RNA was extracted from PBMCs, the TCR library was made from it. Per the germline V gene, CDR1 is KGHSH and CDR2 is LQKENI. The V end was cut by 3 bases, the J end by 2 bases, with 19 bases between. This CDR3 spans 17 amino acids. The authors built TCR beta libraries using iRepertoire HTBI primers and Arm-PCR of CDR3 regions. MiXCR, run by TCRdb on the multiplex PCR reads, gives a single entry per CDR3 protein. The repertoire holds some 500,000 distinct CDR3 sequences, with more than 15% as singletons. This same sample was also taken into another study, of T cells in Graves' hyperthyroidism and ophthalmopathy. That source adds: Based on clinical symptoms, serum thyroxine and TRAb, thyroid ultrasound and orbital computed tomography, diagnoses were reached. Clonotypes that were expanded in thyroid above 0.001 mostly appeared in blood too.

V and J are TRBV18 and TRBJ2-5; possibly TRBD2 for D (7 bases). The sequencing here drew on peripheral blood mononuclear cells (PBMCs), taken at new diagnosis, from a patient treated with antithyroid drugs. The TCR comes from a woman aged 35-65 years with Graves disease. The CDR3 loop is CASSPPSGRGQQETQYF. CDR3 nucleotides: TGTGCCAGCTCACCGCCCTCTGGGCGGGGGCAGCAAGAGACCCAGTACTTC.